The T cell receptor beta chain under discussion was sequenced for a study of blood T cell repertoires in COVID-19. Whole-study context: Italy, Spain and the United States were the sources of the convalescent and acute COVID-19 samples.

This CDR3 region has 16 residues. Germline CDR1 and CDR2: SGHRS and YFSETQ. The J segment lost 12 bases and the V segment lost 4 bases, leaving 17 bases of the junction unmatched. Authors' analysis steps: Estimation of nucleated cell counts was performed using reference gene primer amplification. Here immunoSEQ multiplex PCR was the method, and the copy in TCRdb shows in-frame clones only, minus some. The V and J calls and clone size come from that table; D and trimming were worked out from the DNA. Among approximately 200,000 clones listed, about 87% were seen once. V usage is TRBV5-1 and J usage is TRBJ2-1; TRBD2 agrees at 9 bases. Sequencing used peripheral blood. This clonotype originated in a man between 65 and 85 years old with acute or convalescent COVID-19. CDR3 in amino acids: CASSAEGAGGLFGQFF. The CDR3 region has the DNA TGCGCCAGCAGCGCCGAGGGGGCGGGAGGGCTCTTTGGGCAGTTCTTC.